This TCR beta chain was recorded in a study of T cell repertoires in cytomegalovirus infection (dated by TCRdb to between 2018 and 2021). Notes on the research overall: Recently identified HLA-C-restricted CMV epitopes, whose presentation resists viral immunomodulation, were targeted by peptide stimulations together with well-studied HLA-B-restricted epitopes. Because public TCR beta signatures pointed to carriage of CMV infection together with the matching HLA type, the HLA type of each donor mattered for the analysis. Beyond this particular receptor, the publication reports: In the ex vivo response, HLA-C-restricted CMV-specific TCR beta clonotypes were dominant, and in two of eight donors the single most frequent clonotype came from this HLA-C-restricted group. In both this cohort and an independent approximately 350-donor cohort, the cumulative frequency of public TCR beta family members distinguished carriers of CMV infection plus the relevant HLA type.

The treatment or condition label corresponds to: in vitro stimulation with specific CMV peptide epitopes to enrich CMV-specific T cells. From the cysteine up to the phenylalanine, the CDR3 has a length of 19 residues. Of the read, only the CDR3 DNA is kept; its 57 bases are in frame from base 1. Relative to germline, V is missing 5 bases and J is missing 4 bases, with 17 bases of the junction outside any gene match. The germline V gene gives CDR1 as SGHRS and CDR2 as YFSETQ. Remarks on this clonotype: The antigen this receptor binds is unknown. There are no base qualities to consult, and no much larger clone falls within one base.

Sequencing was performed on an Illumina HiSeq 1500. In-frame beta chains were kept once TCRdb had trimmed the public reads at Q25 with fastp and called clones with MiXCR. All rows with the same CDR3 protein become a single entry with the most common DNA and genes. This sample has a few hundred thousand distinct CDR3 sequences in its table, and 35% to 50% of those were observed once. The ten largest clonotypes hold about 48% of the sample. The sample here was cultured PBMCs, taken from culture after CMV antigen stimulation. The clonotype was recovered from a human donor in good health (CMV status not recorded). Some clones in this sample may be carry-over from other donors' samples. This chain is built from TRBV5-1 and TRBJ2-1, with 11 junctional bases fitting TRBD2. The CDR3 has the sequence CASSTSGRGGHLSYNEQFF. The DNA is TGCGCCAGCAGTACTAGCGGGAGAGGAGGCCATCTGTCGTACAATGAGCAGTTCTTC.